The 18 T cell receptor beta chains given below trace back to one sample, sequenced in a study of blood T cells in healthy people across ages. The second PCR ran about 6 to 11 cycles with a sample-barcoded 5' primer and J-beta primers. TCRdb re-derived calls from the 5' RACE reads in MiXCR, one entry per CDR3 protein. This repertoire shows approximately 800,000 distinct CDR3 sequences, roughly 60% found once; its top ten account for around 20%. The sequenced material came from blood. Receptors were obtained from a man aged 30-40 years in good health.

The chain recombines TRBV10-3 with TRBJ2-1, with D possibly being TRBD1 (6 bases). Germline-derived CDR1 and CDR2 are ENHRY and SYGVKD. Between the trimmed V and J ends, which lost 6 bases and 0 bases, there was a span of 21 bases. The CDR3 runs 18 residues. In nucleotides, the CDR3 is TGTGCCATCAGGGGGATAAGACAGGCGCAAAGCTCCTACAATGAGCAGTTCTTC. It yields the protein CAIRGIRQAQSSYNEQFF.

The chain joins TRBV6-1 to TRBJ2-2; 8 bases map to TRBD2. CDR1 MNHNS and CDR2 SASEGT come from the germline V gene. V was clipped by 8 bases and J by 4 bases; unmatched bases: 9. The CDR3 consists of 15 residues. As DNA, the CDR3 is TGTGCCAGCGTTTCCCGGACTAGCAGCACCGGGGAGCTGTTTTTT. It encodes CASVSRTSSTGELFF.

CDR3 in amino acids: CASSPRLAGRETQYF. CDR3 sequence (DNA): TGTGCCAGCAGCCCCAGACTAGCGGGACGGGAGACCCAGTACTTC. The chain carries TRBV7-2 and TRBJ2-5; 11 positions match TRBD2. The CDR3 extends over 15 amino acids. CDR1 and CDR2 (germline): SGHTA, FQGNSA. The V gene end was trimmed by 5 bases and the J gene end by 5 bases; junction bases not matched to a gene: 7.

This chain links TRBV5-5 with TRBJ2-5, with TRBD1 matching 7 bases. Unmatched junction bases numbered 8, after V lost 3 bases and J lost 0 bases. Germline assignment: CDR1 SGHKS and CDR2 YYEKEE (reference sequence). The length of the CDR3 is 16 residues. CDR3 protein: CASSSPGTAYQETQYF. The CDR3, as DNA: TGTGCCAGCAGCTCGCCCGGGACAGCATACCAAGAGACCCAGTACTTC.

This clonotype came up many times. This sequence joins TRBV5-1 and TRBJ2-3, with a possible D match to TRBD1 (5 bases). The CDR3 is 12 residues long. V shed 7 bases and J shed 10 bases, with 16 bases lying between them. The germline V gene has CDR1 SGHRS and CDR2 YFSETQ. CDR3 residues: CASYLRVRPQYF. The CDR3 DNA sequence: TGCGCCAGCTATCTCAGGGTCCGTCCGCAGTATTTT.

This clonotype appeared a single time. The J gene is TRBJ2-5, the V gene TRBV29-1; 8 bases are shared with TRBD2. In germline, CDR1 is SQVTM, CDR2 ANQGSEA. V lost 7 bases, J lost 1 base, and 14 bases stayed unmatched. This CDR3 has 16 residues. CDR3 sequence reads: CSAGRSREASQETQYF. The CDR3 nucleotides read TGCAGCGCCGGGCGATCGCGGGAGGCGTCCCAAGAGACCCAGTACTTC.

In its sample, this clonotype was seen a few times. The CDR3 sequence is CASSQEGGPNEQFF. In DNA form, the CDR3 reads TGTGCCAGCAGCCAAGAGGGAGGGCCCAATGAGCAGTTCTTC. The rearrangement links TRBV4-2 to TRBJ2-1; 7 bases are shared with TRBD2. The germline gives CDR1 LGHNA, CDR2 YNFKEQ. The CDR3 covers 14 residues. J was trimmed by 6 bases and V by 0 bases; bases with no gene match: 2.

This chain links TRBV28 with TRBJ1-1; D not certain. This CDR3 spans 14 amino acids. The germline V and J ends were trimmed by 5 bases and 1 base, with 11 bases remaining between them. Germline V gives CDR1 MDHEN, CDR2 SYDVKM. The CDR3 DNA sequence: TGTGCCAGCAGTCCCTGGCAGGCGAACACTGAAGCTTTCTTT. This gives the protein CASSPWQANTEAFF.

This chain connects TRBV20-1 to TRBJ1-3, with D unclear. The CDR3 is made up of 13 amino acids. Deletions cut 4 bases from V and 0 bases from J, with 7 bases between. Germline-derived CDR1 and CDR2 are DFQATT and SNEGSKA (reference sequence). The CDR3 here is CSATSYSGNTIYF. The CDR3 DNA reads TGCAGTGCTACTAGCTACTCTGGAAACACCATATATTTT.

V gene TRBV20-1 combines with J gene TRBJ2-1; tentative D call: TRBD1 (5 bases). The CDR3 covers 11 residues. Germline CDR1 DFQATT, CDR2 SNEGSKA (reference sequence). V was shortened by 2 bases and J by 10 bases, with 9 bases between the two germline ends. The CDR3 spells CSARPDREQFF. The CDR3 nucleotides read TGCAGTGCTAGACCCGACAGAGAGCAGTTCTTC.

The gene calls are TRBV2 and TRBJ1-2, with 8 bases aligning to TRBD1. The CDR3 consists of 14 residues. J lost 4 bases, V lost 8 bases, and 9 bases had no gene match. Per the germline V gene, CDR1 is SNHLY and CDR2 is FYNNEI. The CDR3, as DNA: TGTGCCAGCGGTTCAGGGGGCGAAAGCTATGGCTACACCTTC. Its translation is CASGSGGESYGYTF. Filled out from reference TRBV2 and TRBJ1-2, the complete variable domain reads EPEVTQTPSHQVTQMGQEVILRCVPISNHLYFYWYRQILGQKVEFLVSFYNNEISEKSEIFDDQFSVERPDGSNFTLKIRSTKLEDSAMYFCASGSGGESYGYTFGSGTRLTVV.

The chain has TRBV2 and TRBJ2-3; 9 bases are a match to TRBD2. Germline assignment: CDR1 SNHLY and CDR2 FYNNEI. Trimming took 7 bases from V and 4 from J; bases not matched to a gene: 6. There are 14 residues in the CDR3. The CDR3 protein is CASKEREASDTQYF. As DNA, the CDR3 is TGTGCCAGCAAGGAGCGGGAGGCCTCAGATACGCAGTATTTT.

This clonotype was seen more than once but under ten times. The chain recombines TRBV10-3 with TRBJ2-1, with 14 bases matching TRBD2. Germline V gives CDR1 ENHRY, CDR2 SYGVKD. V was pared by 6 bases and J by 5 bases, with 3 bases of the junction left unmatched. There are 15 residues in the CDR3. The CDR3: CAIRMGLAGDNEQFF. The CDR3 bases are TGTGCCATCAGGATGGGACTAGCGGGAGACAATGAGCAGTTCTTC.

V is TRBV20-1 and J is TRBJ2-1; 10 nucleotides align to TRBD2. With the DNA end fitting TRBJ2-7 better, the J assignment may be wrong. Germline V lookup: CDR1 DFQATT, CDR2 SNEGSKA (reference sequence). The length of the CDR3 is 20 residues. The CDR3 loop is CSARARLGLARFISYNEQYF. CDR3 DNA: TGCAGTGCTAGAGCCCGACTGGGACTAGCGCGATTTATCTCCTACAATGAGCAGTACTTC.

Of note for this clonotype: The junction departs from the called germline gene at one end, perhaps through a read error. The chain carries TRBV29-1 and TRBJ2-3; no definite D call. Looked up from germline, CDR1 is SQVTM and CDR2 is ANQGSEA. The CDR3 has 11 amino acids. Here the CDR3 DNA reads TGCAGCGTCCTCGTTGAAGATACGAAGTATTTT. Its protein is CSVLVEDTKYF.

Here the CDR3 DNA reads TGTGCCAGCAGTTTATCCGGACCTCCCTACGAGCAGTACTTC. Translation: CASSLSGPPYEQYF. The genes are TRBV27 and TRBJ2-1; no definite D call. The better agreement between TRBJ2-7 and the DNA end casts doubt on the J call. From germline, CDR1 is MNHEY and CDR2 SMNVEV (reference sequence). This CDR3 comprises 14 residues.

This sequence joins TRBV6-1 and TRBJ2-1; 10 nucleotides match TRBD1. J gave up 5 bases and V 6 bases, and 13 bases lay outside the gene matches. Germline lookup yields CDR1 MNHNS and CDR2 SASEGT. CDR3 length: 17 amino acids. In DNA form, the CDR3 reads TGTGCCAGCAGGTCCGTGACAGGGGGCCCACCTAACAATGAGCAGTTCTTC. This codes for CASRSVTGGPPNNEQFF.

The chain employs TRBV18 and TRBJ2-5, with D unclear. Trimming took 6 bases from V and 13 from J, leaving 18 bases between them. This CDR3 contains 12 residues. Germline values: CDR1 KGHSH, CDR2 LQKENI. The CDR3 DNA is TGTGCCAGCTCCCCGCAATCCTACGAGCGGTACTTC. Its translation is CASSPQSYERYF.